This T cell receptor beta chain was sequenced during a study of CD8 T cells in ankylosing spondylitis. MiXCR was run by TCRdb on the 5' RACE reads, yielding one entry per CDR3 protein. The sample includes about 240,000 distinct CDR3 sequences, about 11% of them seen just once. CDR3 length: 13 residues. The V gene's germline CDR1 is MDHEN and CDR2 SYDVKM. V lost 6 bases to trimming and J lost 5 bases; unmatched junction nucleotides: 5. This clonotype has at least ten counts. The receptor was isolated from a male donor with ankylosing spondylitis or in good health (not recorded which). Sequenced: blood, either unsorted or a sorted T cell fraction (not recorded which). The chain combines TRBV28 with TRBJ2-3; TRBD2 agrees at 7 bases. Here the CDR3 reads CASSRDYLDTQYF. The CDR3 nucleotides are TGTGCCAGCAGCAGGGACTACCTAGATACGCAGTATTTT.